These T cell receptor beta chains were read from a single sample in a study of blood T cells in healthy people across ages. MiXCR, applied by TCRdb to the 5' RACE reads, yields one record per CDR3 protein. The table shows 550,000 to 750,000 distinct CDR3 sequences, with around 21% occurring only once. Material: blood. The receptor source for this set is a man in his 70s in good health. CDR3s include the opening cysteine and the closing phenylalanine or tryptophan. The order of the fields is V gene, J gene, clone size, D gene, CDR3 DNA, CDR3 protein. The D gene is left open where the match is weak. Size is stated for part of the rows, as once, few or many counts, or as a class when the clone is expanded.

>TRBV6-2/TRBV6-3|TRBJ2-7|many|TRBD2
TGTGCCAGCAGTGCTTTTAGCGGGAGTATGTACGAGCAGTACTTC
CASSAFSGSMYEQYF
>TRBV28|TRBJ2-3|-|-
TGTGCCAGCATGCCTCTGGGAGCGGATCCTAGCACAGATACGCAGTATTTT
CASMPLGADPSTDTQYF
>TRBV5-1|TRBJ2-3|-|-
TGCGCCAGCAGCTTGGATGGCCGAAGCACAGATACGCAGTATTTT
CASSLDGRSTDTQYF
>TRBV29-1|TRBJ2-1|-|TRBD1
TGCAGCGCCCAGACAGGGGACAATGAGCAGTTCTTC
CSAQTGDNEQFF
>TRBV5-1|TRBJ2-2|once|TRBD2
TGCGCCAGCAGGCAACTAGCGGGCAACACCGGGGAGCTGTTTTTT
CASRQLAGNTGELFF
>TRBV7-3|TRBJ2-3|-|TRBD2
TGTGCCAGCAGCTTGAGTCTAGCGGGACAGTCAGATACGCAGTATTTT
CASSLSLAGQSDTQYF
>TRBV6-5|TRBJ2-2|few|TRBD2
TGTGCCAGCAGTTACACCCCCATCCACACGCGGGAGAGCACCGGGGAGCTGTTTTTT
CASSYTPIHTRESTGELFF
>TRBV11-1|TRBJ2-7|few|TRBD1
TGTGCCAGCAGCTTGCGGTTCGTCGGACAGGGGCACGAGCAGTACTTC
CASSLRFVGQGHEQYF
>TRBV20-1|TRBJ2-1|-|-
TGCAGTGCTAGAGGCCCAACTAGAATCTATGAGCAGTTCTTC
CSARGPTRIYEQFF
>TRBV3-1|TRBJ2-5|-|TRBD2
TGTGCCAGCAGCTCGTTAGCGGGAGCAGAGACCCAGTACTTC
CASSSLAGAETQYF
>TRBV24-1|TRBJ2-5|-|-
TGTGCCACCAGTCAGGAGGCTGCGACCCAGTACTTC
CATSQEAATQYF
>TRBV28|TRBJ2-7|-|TRBD2
TGTGCCAGCAGTCCGATCGGGAGGTACGAGCAGTACTTC
CASSPIGRYEQYF
>TRBV5-1|TRBJ1-1|few|-
TGCGCCAGCAGCTTGGGGTTTGACACTGAAGCTTTCTTT
CASSLGFDTEAFF
>TRBV2|TRBJ1-3|many|-
TGTGCCAGCAGTGGGGACATCTCTGGAAACACCATATATTTT
CASSGDISGNTIYF
>TRBV5-1|TRBJ2-1|-|TRBD1
TGCGCCAGCAGCTCGACAGGGGGGGTCCCTCTATTTACCAATGAGCAGTTCTTC
CASSSTGGVPLFTNEQFF
>TRBV28|TRBJ2-7|many|-
TGTGCCAGCAGTTTATGGACCCCAATGGGCTACGAGCAGTACTTC
CASSLWTPMGYEQYF
>TRBV7-2|TRBJ2-7|-|-
TGTGCCAGCCGCTTTTCAGGGCGGGGGCCCTACGAGCAGTACTTC
CASRFSGRGPYEQYF
>TRBV5-1|TRBJ1-4|few|-
TGCGCCAGCAGCCCGATAACAGGGATTAATGAAAAACTGTTTTTT
CASSPITGINEKLFF
>TRBV20-1|TRBJ1-1|few|-
TGCAGTGGCCTTGGAAGGGGAGGAACTGAAGCTTTCTTT
CSGLGRGGTEAFF
>TRBV2|TRBJ2-5|-|-
TGTGCCAGCAGTGGGTCAGGGCAAGAGACCCAGTACTTC
CASSGSGQETQYF
>TRBV6-6|TRBJ2-5|-|-
TGTGCCAGCGGTTACGGAAGGGAGGAGACCCAGTACTTC
CASGYGREETQYF
>TRBV7-9|TRBJ1-1|-|-
TGTGCCAGCAGCTTAGCGCTAGGGGTGACCACTGAAGCTTTCTTT
CASSLALGVTTEAFF
>TRBV7-3|TRBJ2-2|many|TRBD2
TGTGCCAGCAGTCCTGGCGGGAGGAAGAACACCGGGGAGCTGTTTTTT
CASSPGGRKNTGELFF
>TRBV7-9|TRBJ2-1|-|-
TGTGCCAGCAGCTTCACCGGGACATCGAACAATGAGCAGTTCTTC
CASSFTGTSNNEQFF
>TRBV29-1|TRBJ2-7|few|TRBD1
TGCAGCGGGGGACAGGGGTCCTACGAGCAGTACTTC
CSGGQGSYEQYF
>TRBV3-1|TRBJ2-3|few|-
TGTGCCAGCAGCCTAGAAGGATCCAGGAGGTCTGATACGCAGTATTTT
CASSLEGSRRSDTQYF
>TRBV7-3|TRBJ2-2|-|TRBD2
TGTGCCAGCAGCTTAGGCTCTAGCGGGCTGCAGAACACCGGGGAGCTGTTTTTT
CASSLGSSGLQNTGELFF
>TRBV6-1|TRBJ2-7|few|TRBD2
TGTGCCAGCAGTGAGTCCCGAACTAGCGGGAGGAGCTCCTACGAGCAGTACTTC
CASSESRTSGRSSYEQYF
>TRBV6-5|TRBJ1-4|few|-
TGTGCCAGCAGTTCCCCGGGGGTTAATGAAAAACTGTTTTTT
CASSSPGVNEKLFF
>TRBV28|TRBJ1-6|few|-
TGTGCCAGCAGTTTAGGAAGGTCACCCCTCCACTTT
CASSLGRSPLHF
>TRBV6-6|TRBJ2-5|few|-
TGTGCCAGCAGACCCGGGCTTAAAGAGACCCAGTACTTC
CASRPGLKETQYF
>TRBV7-3|TRBJ2-1|many|TRBD2
TGTGCCAGCAGCCTCATGGGAGGGTCCTACAATGAGCAGTTCTTC
CASSLMGGSYNEQFF
>TRBV24-1|TRBJ1-6|-|-
TGTGGAGGGGCAGTCGAATCACCCCTCCACTTT
CGGAVESPLHF
>TRBV5-8|TRBJ1-5|few|-
TGTGCCAGCATCCGAGGGCCCAAAGTTCAGCCCCAGCATTTT
CASIRGPKVQPQHF
>TRBV20-1|TRBJ1-2|-|TRBD1
TGCAGTGCTAGAGAGACGGGACAGGGGTCTGGCTACACCTTC
CSARETGQGSGYTF